This T cell receptor beta chain was captured in a study of blood T cell repertoires in COVID-19. Study-level background: T cells, B-cell-depleted T cells, or PBMCs supplied cDNA or gDNA.

Measured with immunoSEQ multiplex PCR; TCRdb has only the in-frame clones, and not every one. The sample has some 37,000 clones; roughly nine tenths are singletons. The source material was peripheral blood. This sequence was found in a human donor in a cohort sampled during active COVID-19.

CDR3 in amino acids: CASSPFGSANTGELFF. The CDR3 DNA is TGTGCCAGCTCACCATTCGGGAGCGCGAACACCGGGGAGCTGTTTTTT. The chain is built from TRBV18 and TRBJ2-2; TRBD2 might be the D (6 bases). The CDR3 is made up of 16 amino acids. The ends were cut back, 2 bases at V and 0 bases at J, with 10 bases in the middle. The V gene's germline CDR1 is KGHSH and CDR2 LQKENI.